The 20 T cell receptor beta chains reported below all come from one sample, sequenced in a study of blood T cell repertoires in COVID-19. Here immunoSEQ multiplex PCR was the method, and the copy in TCRdb shows in-frame clones only, minus some. The table records 140,000 to 150,000 clones, around 80% of them present only once. Sequences were obtained from peripheral blood. The receptors derive from a man in his fifties or sixties with active or convalescent COVID-19.

The chain combines TRBV6-5 with TRBJ1-6; D unclear. The CDR3 loop spans 13 amino acids. Germline V gene sequence: CDR1 MNHEY, CDR2 SVGAGI. V gave up 4 bases and J gave up 4 bases, with 5 bases separating them. The CDR3 DNA sequence: TGTGCCAGCAGTTTGGAGTATAATTCACCCCTCCACTTT. Translation: CASSLEYNSPLHF.

The genes are TRBV4-2 and TRBJ2-2; 11 nucleotides align to TRBD2. Germline loops: CDR1 LGHNA, CDR2 YNFKEQ. V lost 1 base and J lost 0; bases outside the gene matches: 4. The CDR3 consists of 18 residues. The CDR3 spells CASSQALAGVANTGELFF. CDR3 DNA: TGTGCCAGCAGCCAAGCACTAGCGGGAGTTGCGAACACCGGGGAGCTGTTTTTT.

Notes on this clone: The same CDR3 is also encoded by other DNA sequences in this sample. The V call is TRBV11-3, the J call TRBJ1-1; no reliable D call. CDR3 length: 13 amino acids. Germline V gives CDR1 SGHNT, CDR2 YENEEA. V was trimmed by 5 bases and J by 1 base, leaving 8 bases between them. The CDR3 DNA is TGTGCCAGCAGCCGAGGGCGGAACACTGAAGCTTTCTTT. Protein: CASSRGRNTEAFF.

The chain combines TRBV28 with TRBJ2-5, with D tentatively TRBD2 (6 bases). Germline values: CDR1 MDHEN, CDR2 SYDVKM. Trimming left V 5 bases short and J 2 bases short, with 18 bases between. The CDR3 is 16 amino acids. The CDR3, as DNA: TGTGCCAGCAGTCCCCCCGTCCTCGGAGGGCAAGAGACCCAGTACTTC. This gives the protein CASSPPVLGGQETQYF.

The table lists this clone with a few counts. This chain links TRBV7-2 with TRBJ2-3; 7 nucleotides match TRBD1. Germline V gene sequence: CDR1 SGHTA, CDR2 FQGNSA. CDR3 length: 18 residues. The J segment lost 10 bases and the V segment lost 2 bases, leaving 21 bases of the junction unmatched. CDR3 sequence reads: CASSLRSGRGLKYMAQYF. CDR3 DNA sequence: TGTGCCAGCAGCTTAAGATCGGGTAGGGGGCTGAAGTATATGGCGCAGTATTTT.

The chain uses TRBV19 and TRBJ2-4; D unclear. The CDR3 consists of 13 residues. Deletions cut 3 bases from V and 9 bases from J, with 12 bases between. CDR1 LNHDA and CDR2 SQIVND come from the germline V gene (reference sequence). This chain's CDR3 is CASSINWQVIQYF. The CDR3 DNA is TGTGCCAGTAGTATTAATTGGCAGGTCATTCAGTACTTC.

This chain joins TRBV28 and TRBJ1-1, with TRBD1 matching 10 bases. There are 14 residues in the CDR3. Germline lookup yields CDR1 MDHEN and CDR2 SYDVKM. Unmatched junction bases numbered 4, after V lost 4 bases and J lost 5 bases. CDR3 sequence (DNA): TGTGCCAGCAGTTGGGACAGGGGAGGTACTGAAGCTTTCTTT. Encoded protein: CASSWDRGGTEAFF.

The rearrangement links TRBV7-6 to TRBJ2-7; 7 positions match TRBD1. The CDR3 loop spans 15 amino acids. The germline gives CDR1 SGHVS, CDR2 FNYEAQ. V shed 0 bases, J shed 1 base, and the junction held 3 bases outside the gene matches. CDR3 sequence (DNA): TGTGCCAGCAGCTTAGCGGGCAGGGGGTCCTACGAGCAGTACTTC. Translating it yields CASSLAGRGSYEQYF.

The V call is TRBV28, the J call TRBJ1-5, with 8 bases that match TRBD1. The ends lost 3 bases at V and 3 bases at J; junction bases unmatched: 4. This CDR3 is built from 15 residues. Germline CDR1 and CDR2: MDHEN and SYDVKM. CDR3 sequence reads: CASSFAGQDNQPQHF. The CDR3 DNA follows: TGTGCCAGCAGTTTCGCGGGACAGGACAATCAGCCCCAGCATTTT.

The rearrangement uses TRBV5-4 and TRBJ2-7; D is perhaps TRBD1 (6 bases). The CDR3 sequence is 13 residues long. Trimming removed 0 bases from V and 6 bases from J, with 10 bases in between. Germline lookup yields CDR1 SGHNT and CDR2 YYREEE (reference sequence). CDR3 nucleotides: TGTGCCAGCAGCTTGGTGTCAGGGGTCGAGCAGTACTTC. Amino acid sequence: CASSLVSGVEQYF.

The chain employs TRBV11-3 and TRBJ1-1; a possible D gene is TRBD1 (5 bases). Trimming removed 4 bases at V and 5 bases at J, with 14 bases between. The CDR3 loop spans 14 amino acids. Germline values: CDR1 SGHNT, CDR2 YENEEA. The CDR3 is CASSSGLAGTEAFF. CDR3 coding DNA: TGTGCCAGCAGCTCGGGACTTGCGGGGACTGAAGCTTTCTTT.

This clone was seen a handful of times. The rearrangement uses TRBV3-1 (or the pseudogene TRBV3-2) and TRBJ1-6; 7 nucleotides match TRBD1. The CDR3 consists of 14 residues. The V gene's germline CDR1 is LGHDT and CDR2 YNNKEL (reference sequence). The ends lost 1 base at V and 10 bases at J; junction bases unmatched: 4. Here the CDR3 reads CASSQGRGESPLHF. In nucleotides, the CDR3 is TGTGCCAGCAGCCAAGGCAGGGGGGAGTCACCCCTCCACTTT.

In this sample, this clone turned up a few times. This chain joins TRBV18 and TRBJ2-2; weak D call: TRBD1 (6 bases). CDR3 length: 16 amino acids. The V gene's germline CDR1 is KGHSH and CDR2 LQKENI. Trimming took off 0 bases at V and 4 bases at J, with 12 bases between the two ends. This chain's CDR3 is CASSPPSTGTTGELFF. The CDR3 nucleotides are TGTGCCAGCTCACCACCGAGCACAGGGACCACCGGGGAGCTGTTTTTT.

The chain couples TRBV7-3 to TRBJ2-2; 14 positions match TRBD2. The junction had 8 bases not matched to a gene; V was cut back by 5 bases and J by 6 bases. The CDR3 is 17 amino acids. Per the germline V gene, CDR1 is SGHTA and CDR2 is FQGTGA. The CDR3 nucleotides are TGTGCCAGCAGCCCGCCGGGACTAGCGGGAGTTTCCGGGGAGCTGTTTTTT. As protein: CASSPPGLAGVSGELFF.

This clone appeared once. The chain couples TRBV4-1 to TRBJ1-2; D might be TRBD1 (6 bases). V was cut by 0 bases and J by 4 bases, with 12 bases left in between. There are 15 residues in the CDR3. Germline CDR1 and CDR2: MGHRA and YSYEKL. CDR3 nucleotides: TGCGCCAGCAGCCAAGATGATACAGGGCCCTATGGCTACACCTTC. It encodes CASSQDDTGPYGYTF.

The V gene is TRBV6-2 or TRBV6-3, the J gene TRBJ2-2; 9 bases align to TRBD2. Germline CDR1 reads MNHEY; CDR2 reads SVGEGT. J was trimmed by 5 bases and V by 6 bases; bases with no gene match: 10. CDR3 length: 16 residues. Here the CDR3 reads CASRPSGKRVTGELFF. The CDR3 coding sequence is TGTGCCAGCAGGCCTAGCGGGAAACGTGTTACCGGGGAGCTGTTTTTT.

The genes are TRBV18 and TRBJ2-7; 11 nucleotides match TRBD1. Germline V gives CDR1 KGHSH, CDR2 LQKENI. The CDR3 has 15 residues. The junction had 7 bases not matched to a gene; V was cut back by 6 bases and J by 3 bases. The CDR3 spells CASSSRDRGVYEQYF. CDR3 DNA sequence: TGTGCCAGCTCGTCCCGGGACAGGGGGGTCTACGAGCAGTACTTC.

Here the CDR3 reads CASSQDTEHDEAFF. Written as DNA, the CDR3 is TGCGCCAGCAGCCAAGATACCGAACATGATGAAGCTTTCTTT. This chain joins TRBV4-3 and TRBJ1-1; D is ambiguous. The V end was cut by 0 bases, the J end by 7 bases, with 12 bases between. The CDR3 contains 14 residues. Germline CDR1 reads LGHNA; CDR2 reads YSLEER.

The V and J genes are TRBV3-1 (or the pseudogene TRBV3-2) and TRBJ2-5; D ambiguous. The CDR3 contains 11 residues. The germline gives CDR1 LGHDT, CDR2 YNNKEL (reference sequence). Trimming took 4 bases from V and 5 from J, leaving 5 bases between them. The CDR3 DNA reads as TGTGCCAGCAGCCTCATGGAGACCCAGTACTTC. Its translation is CASSLMETQYF.

This clone was counted many times. The chain couples TRBV7-9 to TRBJ2-7, with TRBD2 identical over 13 bases. CDR1 and CDR2 (germline): SEHNR, FQNEAQ (reference sequence). This CDR3 contains 17 residues. V lost 5 bases and J lost 5; bases outside the gene matches: 12. The CDR3 DNA sequence: TGTGCCAGCAGCCACCCACTAGCGGGAGGGCCTAGGGACGAGCAGTACTTC. Its translation is CASSHPLAGGPRDEQYF.